This TCR beta chain derives from a study of neurological immune-mediated disorders. Study summary: Relapsing-remitting disease was seen in about 90% of the roughly 34 multiple sclerosis patients, and secondary progressive disease was seen in 3.

Libraries used 2 million unsorted PBMCs kept frozen in RNAlater. V gave up 0 bases and J gave up 3 bases, with 20 bases separating them. Germline CDR1 is MNHEY and CDR2 is SVGAGI. The CDR3 sequence is 18 residues long. Overall study findings and caveats: Subjects shared no identical expanded-clone CDR3 amino acid sequences, suggesting private TCR-beta repertoires in all groups. On phylogenetic grouping, the repertoires of 18 of 34 multiple sclerosis patients fell within one related-CDR3 cluster, constituting a possible signature.

This clonotype was seen ten or more times. The antigen is not known. TCRdb processed the 5' RACE reads anew with MiXCR; each CDR3 protein has one entry. The sample comprises almost 85,000 distinct CDR3 sequences, 2.5% to 3% of which are singletons, and 1.1% rests with the top ten. What was sequenced was PBMCs. The receptor comes from a woman in her twenties or thirties with multiple sclerosis. The J gene is TRBJ1-1, the V gene TRBV6-5; no firm D call. This CDR3 reads CASSYSYRVIQTHTEAFF. The CDR3, as DNA: TGTGCCAGCAGTTACTCATATAGAGTGATACAGACACACACTGAAGCTTTCTTT.